This entry is about one T cell receptor (beta chain). This entry comes from a study of shared clonotypes between healthy human individuals. The assay used deep level. Sequencing was performed with immunoSEQ multiplex PCR; in TCRdb, only in-frame clones are kept and a portion is missing. The data contain 550,000 to 750,000 clones, around 90% of them singletons. V lost 10 bases to trimming and J lost 6 bases, with 18 bases between them. Germline assignment: CDR1 LNHDA and CDR2 SQIVND (reference sequence). The CDR3 length is 13 residues. Positive CCR7 selection of CD45RO-negative cells yielded the naive CD8 cells, and terminally differentiated effector memory CD45RA+ cells were excluded.

Material: naive CD8+ T cells sorted from blood. The V call is TRBV19, the J call TRBJ1-2; D is perhaps TRBD1 (6 bases). The sequence derives from a man aged 25 to 45 in good health. The CDR3: CATPGVGADGYTF. CDR3 nucleotide sequence: TGTGCCACCCCAGGGGTGGGGGCGGATGGCTACACCTTC.